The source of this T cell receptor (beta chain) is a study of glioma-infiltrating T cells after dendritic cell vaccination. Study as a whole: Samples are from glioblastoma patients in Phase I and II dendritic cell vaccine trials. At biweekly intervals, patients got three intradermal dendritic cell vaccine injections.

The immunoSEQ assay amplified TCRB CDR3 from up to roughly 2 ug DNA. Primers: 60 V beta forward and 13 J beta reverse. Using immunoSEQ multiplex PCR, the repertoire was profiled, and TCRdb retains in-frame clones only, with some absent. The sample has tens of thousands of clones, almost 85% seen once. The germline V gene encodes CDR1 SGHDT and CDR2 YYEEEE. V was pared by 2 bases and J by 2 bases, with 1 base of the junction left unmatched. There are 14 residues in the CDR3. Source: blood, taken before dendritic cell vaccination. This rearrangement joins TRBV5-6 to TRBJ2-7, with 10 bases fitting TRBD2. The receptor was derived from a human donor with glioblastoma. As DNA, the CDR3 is TGTGCCAGCAGCTTAGGGACTAGCGCCTACGAGCAGTACGTC. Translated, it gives CASSLGTSAYEQYV.